This TCR beta chain came from a study of blood T cell repertoires in COVID-19 (dated by TCRdb to the early 2020s). About the study as a whole: Collaborator samples came from the United States, Italy and Spain and covered acute and convalescent phases of COVID-19. A freely available public database, intended as a resource for researchers studying the immune response to SARS-CoV-2, is where the repertoires were released. The material from the prospective study consisted of cDNA or gDNA derived from T cells, B-cell-depleted T cells, or PBMCs. Samples were obtained from the ongoing ImmuneRACE study (first 160 participants) and from 1,254 subjects provided by 6 global collaborators. Where available, HLA class I and class II types were taken from metadata supplied by the sample provider and were not determined by assay-based typing. Deeply sampled blood TCRbeta repertoires from subjects exposed to, actively infected with, or recovered from COVID-19 were included in the dataset. The sample metadata nearly always contained a de-identified subject ID, COVID-19 status, age in years and sex. What the work shows at the level of the full study, not this receptor alone: The quantity of clinical and demographic metadata differed by source and by participant and was supplied without curation.

In the case of this clone: Its antigen has not been determined. No per-base quality is available; no much larger clone lies one base away.

The immunoSEQ Assay, a bias-controlled multiplex PCR, was used to amplify TCRbeta CDR3 regions from genomic DNA. Per the source publication's procedure: The number of nucleated cells in each sample was estimated from the amplification of reference gene primers within the assay. Sequence reads were collapsed and filtered to measure the absolute abundance of every unique TCRbeta CDR3 rearrangement. Productive Simpson clonality was computed per sample as the square root of Simpson's diversity index over productive rearrangements. TCRdb carries this immuneACCESS record with in-frame sequences only. Its versions omit some clonotypes, under half of them owing to an unresolved V gene in the studies checked, with the rest unexplained. The V and J calls and clone size were taken over from that table, and D and trimming were inferred from the DNA. Recorded for this sample are 81,000 or so clones; 89% of them occurred a single time. In total, the top ten clones hold around 12% of the sample.

Collaborating institutions collected whole blood in K2EDTA tubes following their own protocols. For TCRbeta analysis, collaborators shipped samples as frozen whole blood, isolated PBMCs, or DNA extracted from either of those sample types. The CDR1 and CDR2 encoded by the germline V gene (reference sequence) are MNHNY and SVGAGI. The cysteine opens and the phenylalanine closes a CDR3 of 12 amino acids. The CDR3 DNA has 36 bases and is translated from base 1. Trimming accounts for 5 bases at V and 8 bases at J, while the number of junction bases matched to no gene is 5. The chain is encoded by TRBV6-6 joined to TRBJ1-2; TRBD1 agrees with 7 junctional bases. The source of this sequence is a man in his sixties or seventies with active or convalescent COVID-19. Sequenced input: peripheral blood. CDR3 region: CASSRQGGGYTF. The base sequence is TGTGCCAGCAGTAGACAGGGAGGCGGCTACACCTTC.